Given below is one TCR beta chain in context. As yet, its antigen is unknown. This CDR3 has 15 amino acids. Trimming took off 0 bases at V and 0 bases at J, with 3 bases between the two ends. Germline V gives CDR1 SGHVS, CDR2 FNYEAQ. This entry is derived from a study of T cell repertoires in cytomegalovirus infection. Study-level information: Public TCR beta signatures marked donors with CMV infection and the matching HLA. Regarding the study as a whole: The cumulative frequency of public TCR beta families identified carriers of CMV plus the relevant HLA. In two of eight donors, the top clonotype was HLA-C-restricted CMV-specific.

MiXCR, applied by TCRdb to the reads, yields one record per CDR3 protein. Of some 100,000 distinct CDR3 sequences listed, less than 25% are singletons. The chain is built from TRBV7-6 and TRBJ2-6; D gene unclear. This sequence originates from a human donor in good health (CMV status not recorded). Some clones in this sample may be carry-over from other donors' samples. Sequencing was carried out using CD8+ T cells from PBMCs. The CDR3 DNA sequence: TGTGCCAGCAGCTTAGCCTACTCTGGGGCCAACGTCCTGACTTTC. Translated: CASSLAYSGANVLTF.